Following are 6 T cell receptor beta chains from one sample sequenced in a study of Ad26.COV2.S vaccination and SARS-CoV-2 variants. Regarding treatment: 19 received Ad26.COV2.S at low or high dose, single or two shots; about 5 received placebo; per-sample allocation not given. Sampling was done on day 63 after the first vaccine or placebo injection. Sequencing was performed with immunoSEQ multiplex PCR; in TCRdb, only in-frame clones are kept and a portion is missing. The sample lists about 400,000 clones; about 85% were seen once. Specimen: peripheral blood, collected in a trial of Ad26.COV2.S vaccine versus placebo. These receptors were obtained from a person between 18 and 60 years old who received the Ad26.COV2.S COVID-19 vaccine or a placebo.

The chain has TRBV11-2 and TRBJ2-2, with 9 bases identical to TRBD1. The CDR3 length is 15 residues. CDR1 is SGHAT, CDR2 FQNNGV, per germline. Unmatched junction bases numbered 7, after V lost 5 bases and J lost 6 bases. The DNA of the CDR3 is TGTGCCAGCAGCCAGGACAGGGGTGGACCCGGGGAGCTGTTTTTT. Translated: CASSQDRGGPGELFF. The whole variable domain, filled in from reference TRBV11-2 and TRBJ2-2, reads EAGVAQSPRYKIIEKRQSVAFWCNPISGHATLYWYQQILGQGPKLLIQFQNNGVVDDSQLPKDRFSAERLKGVDSTLKIQPAKLEDSAVYLCASSQDRGGPGELFFGEGSRLTVL.

The CDR3 reads CASSLDSSMGQYF. DNA for the CDR3: TGTGCCAGCTCACTCGACTCCTCAATGGGGCAGTACTTC. The V call is TRBV18, the J call TRBJ2-7; D not resolved. This CDR3 is 13 amino acids long. V was trimmed by 4 bases and J by 9 bases, leaving 16 bases between them. Germline values: CDR1 KGHSH, CDR2 LQKENI.

V gene TRBV23-1 combines with J gene TRBJ1-3; D gene uncertain. TRBV23-1 is an ORF, with its function uncertain. The V end lost 3 bases, the J end lost 2 bases, and 14 bases lay between the germline ends. This CDR3 region has 16 residues. The CDR3 nucleotides are TGCGCCAGCAGTCACATAGAGGGTGGGACTGGAAACACCATATATTTT. Protein product: CASSHIEGGTGNTIYF.

CDR3 sequence reads: CASSRGGGGGQPQHF. CDR3 DNA: TGTGCCAGCAGTCGGGGGGGAGGGGGAGGTCAGCCCCAGCATTTT. The V call is TRBV6-5, the J call TRBJ1-5, with D perhaps matching TRBD1 (6 bases). V lost 5 bases and J lost 6, with 17 bases in between. The CDR3 covers 15 residues. Looked up from germline, CDR1 is MNHEY and CDR2 is SVGAGI.

This rearrangement joins TRBV4-2 to TRBJ1-6; D gene ambiguous. This CDR3 has 14 residues. The germline CDR1 and CDR2 sequences are LGHNA and YNFKEQ. V dropped 5 bases and J dropped 6 bases, with 11 bases sitting between them. For the CDR3, the DNA is TGTGCCAGCAGCGGTTCGGGAACTAATTCACCCCTCCACTTT. Protein sequence: CASSGSGTNSPLHF.

This rearrangement joins TRBV6-5 to TRBJ2-7, with 9 bases lining up with TRBD1. Germline loops: CDR1 MNHEY, CDR2 SVGAGI. CDR3 length: 14 amino acids. The J segment lost 3 bases and the V segment lost 7 bases, leaving 7 bases of the junction unmatched. CDR3 loop: CASKSGTGIYEQYF. CDR3 in DNA: TGTGCCAGCAAGTCCGGGACAGGGATCTACGAGCAGTACTTC.